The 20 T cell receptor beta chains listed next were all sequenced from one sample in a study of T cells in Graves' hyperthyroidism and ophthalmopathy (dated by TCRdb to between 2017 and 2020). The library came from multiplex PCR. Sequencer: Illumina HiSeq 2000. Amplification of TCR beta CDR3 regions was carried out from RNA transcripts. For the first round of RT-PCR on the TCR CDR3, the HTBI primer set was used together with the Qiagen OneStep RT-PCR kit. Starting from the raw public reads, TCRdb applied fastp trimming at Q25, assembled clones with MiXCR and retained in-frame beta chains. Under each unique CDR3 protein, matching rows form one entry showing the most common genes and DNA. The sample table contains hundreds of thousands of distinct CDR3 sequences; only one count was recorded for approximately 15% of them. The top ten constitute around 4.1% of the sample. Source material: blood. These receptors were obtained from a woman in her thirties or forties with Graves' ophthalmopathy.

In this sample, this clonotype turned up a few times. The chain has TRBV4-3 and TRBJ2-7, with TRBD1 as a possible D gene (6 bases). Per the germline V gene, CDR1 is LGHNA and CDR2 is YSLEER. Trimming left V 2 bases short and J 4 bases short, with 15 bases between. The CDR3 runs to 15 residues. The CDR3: CASSQYRDKSYEQYF. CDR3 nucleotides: TGCGCCAGCAGCCAATACAGGGACAAGAGTTACGAGCAGTACTTC.

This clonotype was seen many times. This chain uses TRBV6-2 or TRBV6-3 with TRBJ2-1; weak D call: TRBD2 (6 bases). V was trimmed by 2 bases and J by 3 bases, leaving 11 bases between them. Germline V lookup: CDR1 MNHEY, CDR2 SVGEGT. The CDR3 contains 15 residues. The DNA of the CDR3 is TGTGCCAGCAGTTACGTCATTAGCGGCTACAATGAGCAGTTCTTC. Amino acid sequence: CASSYVISGYNEQFF.

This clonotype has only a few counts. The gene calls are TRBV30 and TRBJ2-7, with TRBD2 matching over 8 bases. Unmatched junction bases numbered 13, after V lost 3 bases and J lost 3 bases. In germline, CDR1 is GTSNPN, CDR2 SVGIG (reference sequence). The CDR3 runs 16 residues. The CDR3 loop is CAWRPPGLGSFYEQYF. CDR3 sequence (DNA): TGTGCCTGGAGACCACCGGGACTAGGCTCCTTCTACGAGCAGTACTTC.

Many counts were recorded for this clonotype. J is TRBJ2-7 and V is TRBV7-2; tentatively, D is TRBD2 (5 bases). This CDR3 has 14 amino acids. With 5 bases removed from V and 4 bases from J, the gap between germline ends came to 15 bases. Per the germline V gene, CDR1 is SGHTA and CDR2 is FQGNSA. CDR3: CASSLREGRYEQYF. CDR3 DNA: TGTGCCAGCAGCCTTCGTGAGGGTAGATACGAGCAGTACTTC.

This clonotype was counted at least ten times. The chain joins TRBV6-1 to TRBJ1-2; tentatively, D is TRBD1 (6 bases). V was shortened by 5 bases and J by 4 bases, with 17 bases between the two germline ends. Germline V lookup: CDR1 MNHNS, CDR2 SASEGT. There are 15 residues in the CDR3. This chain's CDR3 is CASSTYRAEAYGYTF. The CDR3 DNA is TGTGCCAGCAGTACCTACAGGGCGGAGGCCTATGGCTACACCTTC.

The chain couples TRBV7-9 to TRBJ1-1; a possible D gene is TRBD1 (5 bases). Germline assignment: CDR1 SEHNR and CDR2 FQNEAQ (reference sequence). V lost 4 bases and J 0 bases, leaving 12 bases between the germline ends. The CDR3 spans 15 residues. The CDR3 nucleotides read TGTGCCAGCAGCTCTAACAGGAACGTGAACACTGAAGCTTTCTTT. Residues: CASSSNRNVNTEAFF. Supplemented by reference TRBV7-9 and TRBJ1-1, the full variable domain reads DTGVSQNPRHKITKRGQNVTFRCDPISEHNRLYWYRQTLGQGPEFLTYFQNEAQLEKSRLLSDRFSAERPKGSFSTLEIQRTEQGDSAMYLCASSSNRNVNTEAFFGQGTRLTVV.

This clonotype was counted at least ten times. CDR3 bases: TGCAGTGCTAGAGTCAGGGATGGCTACACCTTC. Residues: CSARVRDGYTF. The V and J genes are TRBV20-1 and TRBJ1-2, with D possibly TRBD1 on 5 matching bases. The germline V gene has CDR1 DFQATT and CDR2 SNEGSKA (reference sequence). The CDR3 totals 11 residues. V gave up 1 base and J gave up 6 bases, with 6 bases separating them.

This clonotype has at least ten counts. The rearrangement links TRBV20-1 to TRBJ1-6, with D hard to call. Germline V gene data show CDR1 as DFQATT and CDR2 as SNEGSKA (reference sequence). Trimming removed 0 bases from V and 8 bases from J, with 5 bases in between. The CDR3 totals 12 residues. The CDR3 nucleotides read TGCAGTGCTAGAGATCTGGATTCACCCCTCCACTTT. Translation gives CSARDLDSPLHF.

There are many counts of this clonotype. The CDR3 reads CASSYSPDRLWSNQPQHF. CDR3 bases: TGTGCCAGCAGTTACTCGCCGGACCGGCTATGGAGCAATCAGCCCCAGCATTTT. V is TRBV6-2 or TRBV6-3 and J is TRBJ1-5; D ambiguous. Germline V gene data show CDR1 as MNHEY and CDR2 as SVGEGT. The CDR3 consists of 18 residues. Trimming removed 0 bases from V and 1 base from J, with 16 bases in between.

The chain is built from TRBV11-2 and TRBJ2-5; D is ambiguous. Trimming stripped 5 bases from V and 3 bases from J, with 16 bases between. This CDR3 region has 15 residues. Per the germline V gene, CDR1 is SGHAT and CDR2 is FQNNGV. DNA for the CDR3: TGTGCCAGCAGCCCTAGTGGCAGAACAGAAGAGACCCAGTACTTC. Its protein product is CASSPSGRTEETQYF.

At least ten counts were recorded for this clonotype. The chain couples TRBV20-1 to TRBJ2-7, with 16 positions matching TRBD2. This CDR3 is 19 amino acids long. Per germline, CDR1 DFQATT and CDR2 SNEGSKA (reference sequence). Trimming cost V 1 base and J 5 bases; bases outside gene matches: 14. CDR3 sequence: CSARATGLAGGPSVNEQYF. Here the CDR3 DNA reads TGCAGTGCTAGAGCCACGGGACTAGCGGGAGGGCCGTCAGTCAACGAGCAGTACTTC.

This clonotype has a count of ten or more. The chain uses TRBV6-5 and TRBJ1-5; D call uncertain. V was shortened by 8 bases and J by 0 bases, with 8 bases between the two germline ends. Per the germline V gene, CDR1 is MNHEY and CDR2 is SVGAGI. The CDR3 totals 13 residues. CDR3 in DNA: TGTGCCAGCGGGCGGGATAGCAATCAGCCCCAGCATTTT. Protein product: CASGRDSNQPQHF.

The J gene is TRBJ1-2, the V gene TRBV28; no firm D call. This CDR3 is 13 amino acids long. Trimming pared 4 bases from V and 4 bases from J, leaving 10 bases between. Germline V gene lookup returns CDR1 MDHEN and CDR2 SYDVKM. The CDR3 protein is CASSSLDIYGYTF. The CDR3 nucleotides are TGTGCCAGCAGTTCCCTCGACATCTATGGCTACACCTTC.

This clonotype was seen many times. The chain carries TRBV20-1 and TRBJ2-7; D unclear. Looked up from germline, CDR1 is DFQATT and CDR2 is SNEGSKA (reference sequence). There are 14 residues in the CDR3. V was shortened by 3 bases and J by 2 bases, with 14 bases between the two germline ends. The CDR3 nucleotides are TGCAGTGCTAGGGGGATGGGGAACACCTACGAGCAGTACTTC. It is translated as CSARGMGNTYEQYF.

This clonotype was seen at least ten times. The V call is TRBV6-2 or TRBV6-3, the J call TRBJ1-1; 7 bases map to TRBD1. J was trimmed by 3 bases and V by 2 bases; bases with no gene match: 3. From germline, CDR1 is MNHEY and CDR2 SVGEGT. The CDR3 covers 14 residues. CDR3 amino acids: CASSYGTVYTEAFF. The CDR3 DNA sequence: TGTGCCAGCAGTTACGGGACAGTCTACACTGAAGCTTTCTTT.

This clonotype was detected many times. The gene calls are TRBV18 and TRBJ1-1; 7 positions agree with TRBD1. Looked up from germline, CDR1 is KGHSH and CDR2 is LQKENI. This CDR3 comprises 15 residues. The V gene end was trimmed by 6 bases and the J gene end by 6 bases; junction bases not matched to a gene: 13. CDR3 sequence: CASSRYQDRDAEAFF. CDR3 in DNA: TGTGCCAGCTCCCGTTATCAAGACAGGGACGCTGAAGCTTTCTTT. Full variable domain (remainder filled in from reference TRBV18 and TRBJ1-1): NAGVMQNPRHLVRRRGQEARLRCSPMKGHSHVYWYRQLPEEGLKFMVYLQKENIIDESGMPKERFSAEFPKEGPSILRIQQVVRGDSAAYFCASSRYQDRDAEAFFGQGTRLTVV.

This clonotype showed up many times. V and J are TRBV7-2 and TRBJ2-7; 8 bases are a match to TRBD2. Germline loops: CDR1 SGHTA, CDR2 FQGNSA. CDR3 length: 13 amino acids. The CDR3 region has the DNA TGTGCGACCGGGACTAGTAGTGCGGGCGAGCAGTACTTC. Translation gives CATGTSSAGEQYF. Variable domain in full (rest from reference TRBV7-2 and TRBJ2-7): GAGVSQSPSNKVTEKGKDVELRCDPISGHTALYWYRQSLGQGLEFLIYFQGNSAPDKSGLPSDRFSAERTGGSVSTLTIQRTQQEDSAVYLCATGTSSAGEQYFGPGTRLTVT.

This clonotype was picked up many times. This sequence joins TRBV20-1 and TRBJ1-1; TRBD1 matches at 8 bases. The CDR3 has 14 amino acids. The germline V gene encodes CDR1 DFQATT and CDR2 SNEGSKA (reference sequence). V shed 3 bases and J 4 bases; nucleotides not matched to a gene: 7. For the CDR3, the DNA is TGCAGTGCTAGTGGTGACAGGGGAGGCACTGAAGCTTTCTTT. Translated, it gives CSASGDRGGTEAFF.

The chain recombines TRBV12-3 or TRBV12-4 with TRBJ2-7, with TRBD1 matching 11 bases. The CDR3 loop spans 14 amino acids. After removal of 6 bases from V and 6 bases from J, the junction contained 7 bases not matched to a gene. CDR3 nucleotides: TGTGCCAGCAGGAGACTGGGACAGGGGGTCGAGCAGTACTTC. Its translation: CASRRLGQGVEQYF.

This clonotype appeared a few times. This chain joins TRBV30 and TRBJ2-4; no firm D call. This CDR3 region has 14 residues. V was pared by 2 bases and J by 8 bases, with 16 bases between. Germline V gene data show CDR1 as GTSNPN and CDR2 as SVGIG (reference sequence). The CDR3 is CAWSPNPDSYIQYF. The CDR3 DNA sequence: TGTGCCTGGAGTCCGAACCCTGACTCCTACATTCAGTACTTC.